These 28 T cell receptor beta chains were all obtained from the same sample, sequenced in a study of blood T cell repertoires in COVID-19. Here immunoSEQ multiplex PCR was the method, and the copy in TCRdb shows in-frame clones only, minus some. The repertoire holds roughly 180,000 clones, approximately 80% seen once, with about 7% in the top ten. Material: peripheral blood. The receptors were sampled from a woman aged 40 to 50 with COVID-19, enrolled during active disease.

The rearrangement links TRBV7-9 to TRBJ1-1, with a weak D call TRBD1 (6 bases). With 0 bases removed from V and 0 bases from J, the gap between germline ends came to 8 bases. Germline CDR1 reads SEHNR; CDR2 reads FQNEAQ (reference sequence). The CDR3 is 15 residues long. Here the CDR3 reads CASSLARTVNTEAFF. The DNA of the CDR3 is TGTGCCAGCAGCTTAGCCCGGACAGTGAACACTGAAGCTTTCTTT.

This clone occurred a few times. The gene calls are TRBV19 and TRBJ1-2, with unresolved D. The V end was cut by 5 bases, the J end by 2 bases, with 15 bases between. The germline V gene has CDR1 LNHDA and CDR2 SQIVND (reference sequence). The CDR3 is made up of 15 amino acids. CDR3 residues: CASSPFGGWNYGYTF. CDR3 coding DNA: TGTGCCAGTAGTCCCTTCGGAGGGTGGAACTATGGCTACACCTTC.

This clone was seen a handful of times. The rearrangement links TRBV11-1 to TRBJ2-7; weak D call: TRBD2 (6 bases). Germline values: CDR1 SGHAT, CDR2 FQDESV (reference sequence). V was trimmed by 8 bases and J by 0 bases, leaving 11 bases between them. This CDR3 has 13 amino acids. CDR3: CASGAGSSYEQYF. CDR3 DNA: TGTGCCAGCGGGGCGGGGAGCTCCTACGAGCAGTACTTC.

CDR3 sequence (DNA): TGCGCCAGCAGCCAAGGTCGGGGGGGCCCTTTGTCGAACATTCAGTACTTC. Residues: CASSQGRGGPLSNIQYF. The chain carries TRBV4-1 and TRBJ2-4; 8 bases fit TRBD2. With V trimmed by 1 base and J by 7 bases, 12 bases remained unmatched. CDR1 is MGHRA, CDR2 YSYEKL, per germline. The CDR3 has 17 residues.

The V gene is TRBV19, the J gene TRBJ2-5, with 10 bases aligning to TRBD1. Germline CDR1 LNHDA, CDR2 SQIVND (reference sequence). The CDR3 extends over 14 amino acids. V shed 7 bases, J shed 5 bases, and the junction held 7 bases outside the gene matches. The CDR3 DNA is TGTGCCAGTAAAGACGACAGGGGGCGGGAGACCCAGTACTTC. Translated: CASKDDRGRETQYF.

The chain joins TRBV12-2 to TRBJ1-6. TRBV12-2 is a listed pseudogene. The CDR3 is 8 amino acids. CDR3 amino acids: CASRLRSF. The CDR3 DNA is TGTGCAAGTCGCTTGCGGAGCTTT.

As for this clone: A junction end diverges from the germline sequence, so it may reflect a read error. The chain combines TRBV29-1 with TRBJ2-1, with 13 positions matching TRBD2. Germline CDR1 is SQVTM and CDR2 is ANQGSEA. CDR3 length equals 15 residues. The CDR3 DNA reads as TGCAGCGTTGAAACTAGCGGGGGGGTCTACGATGAGCAGTTCTTC. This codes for CSVETSGGVYDEQFF.

The CDR3 DNA sequence: TGTGCCAGCAGCTTTGGAGGGCCTATCAATGAGCAGTTCTTC. This translates into CASSFGGPINEQFF. The genes are TRBV7-3 and TRBJ2-1, with a weak D call TRBD2 (6 bases). The CDR3 length is 14 residues. Germline CDR1 reads SGHTA; CDR2 reads FQGTGA. Trimming stripped 3 bases from V and 6 bases from J, with 12 bases between.

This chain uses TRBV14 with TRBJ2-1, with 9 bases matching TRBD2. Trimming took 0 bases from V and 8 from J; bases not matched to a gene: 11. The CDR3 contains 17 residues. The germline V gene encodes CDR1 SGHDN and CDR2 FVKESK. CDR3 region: CASSQDFAGGPKDEQFF. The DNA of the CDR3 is TGTGCCAGCAGCCAAGATTTCGCGGGGGGGCCAAAAGATGAGCAGTTCTTC.

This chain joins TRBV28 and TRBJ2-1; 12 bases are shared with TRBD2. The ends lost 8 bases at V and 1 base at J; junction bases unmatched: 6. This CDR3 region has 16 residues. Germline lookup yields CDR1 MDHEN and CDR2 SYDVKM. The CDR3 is CASLTSGRGSYNEQFF. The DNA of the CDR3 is TGTGCCAGCTTGACTAGCGGGAGAGGGTCCTACAATGAGCAGTTCTTC. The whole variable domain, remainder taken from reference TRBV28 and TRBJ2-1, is DVKVTQSSRYLVKRTGEKVFLECVQDMDHENMFWYRQDPGLGLRLIYFSYDVKMKEKGDIPEGYSVSREKKERFSLILESASTNQTSMYLCASLTSGRGSYNEQFFGPGTRLTVL.

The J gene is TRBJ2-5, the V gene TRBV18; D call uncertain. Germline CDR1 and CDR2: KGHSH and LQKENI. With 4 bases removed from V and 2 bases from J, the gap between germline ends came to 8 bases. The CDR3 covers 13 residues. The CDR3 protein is CASSRTLQETQYF. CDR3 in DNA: TGTGCCAGCTCACGTACATTACAAGAGACCCAGTACTTC.

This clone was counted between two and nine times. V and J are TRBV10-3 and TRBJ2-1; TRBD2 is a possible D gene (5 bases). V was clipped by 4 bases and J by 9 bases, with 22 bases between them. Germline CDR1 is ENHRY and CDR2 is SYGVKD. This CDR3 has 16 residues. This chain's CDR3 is CAISGPERSIATEQFF. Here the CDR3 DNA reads TGTGCCATCAGTGGCCCCGAACGATCAATAGCGACTGAGCAGTTCTTC.

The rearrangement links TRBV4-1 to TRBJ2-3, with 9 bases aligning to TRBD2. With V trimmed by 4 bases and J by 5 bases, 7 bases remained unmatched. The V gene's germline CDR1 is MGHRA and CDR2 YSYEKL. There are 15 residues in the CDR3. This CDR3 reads CASSLGTSSIDTQYF. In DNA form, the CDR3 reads TGCGCCAGCAGCCTAGGGACTAGCTCGATAGATACGCAGTATTTT.

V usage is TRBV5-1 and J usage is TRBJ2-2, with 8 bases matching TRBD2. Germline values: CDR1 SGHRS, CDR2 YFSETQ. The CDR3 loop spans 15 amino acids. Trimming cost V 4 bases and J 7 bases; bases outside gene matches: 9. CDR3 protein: CASSPGTGGLGELFF. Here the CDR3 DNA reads TGCGCCAGCAGCCCTGGGACGGGAGGGCTCGGGGAGCTGTTTTTT.

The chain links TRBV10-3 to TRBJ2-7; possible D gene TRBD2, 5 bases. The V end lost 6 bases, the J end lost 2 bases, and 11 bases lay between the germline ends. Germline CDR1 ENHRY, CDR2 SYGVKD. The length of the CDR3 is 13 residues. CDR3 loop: CAIRYQEAYEQYF. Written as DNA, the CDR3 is TGTGCCATCAGGTACCAGGAGGCCTACGAGCAGTACTTC.

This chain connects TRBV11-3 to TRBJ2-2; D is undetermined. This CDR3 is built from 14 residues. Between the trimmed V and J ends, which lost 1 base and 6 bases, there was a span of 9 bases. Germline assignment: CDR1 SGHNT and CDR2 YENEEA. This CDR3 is CASSLAIGPGELFF. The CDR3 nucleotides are TGTGCCAGCAGCTTAGCAATCGGTCCCGGGGAGCTGTTTTTT.

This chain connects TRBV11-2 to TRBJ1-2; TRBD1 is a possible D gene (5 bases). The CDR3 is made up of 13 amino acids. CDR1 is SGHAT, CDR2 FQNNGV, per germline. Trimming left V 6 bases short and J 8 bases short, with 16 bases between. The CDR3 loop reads CASSSGGVIGYTF. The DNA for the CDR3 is TGTGCCAGCAGTAGCGGGGGGGTTATAGGCTACACCTTC.

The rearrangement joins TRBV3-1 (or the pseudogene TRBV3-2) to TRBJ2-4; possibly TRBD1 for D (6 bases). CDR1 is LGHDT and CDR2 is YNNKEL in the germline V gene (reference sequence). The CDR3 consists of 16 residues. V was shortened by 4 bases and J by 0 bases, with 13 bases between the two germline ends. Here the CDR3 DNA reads TGTGCCAGCAGCCCAGGACAGAGAATAGCCAAAAACATTCAGTACTTC. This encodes CASSPGQRIAKNIQYF.

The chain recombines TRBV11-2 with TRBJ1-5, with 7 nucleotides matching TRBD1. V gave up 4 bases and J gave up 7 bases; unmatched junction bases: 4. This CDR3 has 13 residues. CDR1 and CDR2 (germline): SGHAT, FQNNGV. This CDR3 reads CASSSDREQPQHF. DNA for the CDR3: TGTGCCAGCAGCTCAGACAGGGAACAGCCCCAGCATTTT.

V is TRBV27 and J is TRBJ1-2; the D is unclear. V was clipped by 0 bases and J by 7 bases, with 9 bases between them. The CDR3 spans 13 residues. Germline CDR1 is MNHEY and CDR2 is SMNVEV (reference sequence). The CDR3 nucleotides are TGTGCCAGCAGTTTATCGGCGGGGATTGGCTACACCTTC. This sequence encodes CASSLSAGIGYTF.

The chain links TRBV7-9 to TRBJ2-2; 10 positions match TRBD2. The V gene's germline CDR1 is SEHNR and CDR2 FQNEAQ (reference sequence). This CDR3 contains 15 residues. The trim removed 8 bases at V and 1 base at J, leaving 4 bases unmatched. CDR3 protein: CASWLAGENTGELFF. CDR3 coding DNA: TGTGCCAGCTGGCTAGCGGGGGAGAACACCGGGGAGCTGTTTTTT.

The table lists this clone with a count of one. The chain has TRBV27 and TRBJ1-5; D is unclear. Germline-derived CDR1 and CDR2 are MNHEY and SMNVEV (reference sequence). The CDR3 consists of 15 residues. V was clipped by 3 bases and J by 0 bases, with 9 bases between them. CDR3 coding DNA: TGTGCCAGCAGTTTGGGCCTGCTTAGCAATCAGCCCCAGCATTTT. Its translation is CASSLGLLSNQPQHF.

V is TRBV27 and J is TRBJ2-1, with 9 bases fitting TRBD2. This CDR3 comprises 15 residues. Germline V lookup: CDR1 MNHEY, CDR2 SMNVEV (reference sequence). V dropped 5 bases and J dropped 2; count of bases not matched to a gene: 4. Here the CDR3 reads CASSPAGGPYNEQFF. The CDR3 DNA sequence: TGTGCCAGCAGTCCAGCGGGGGGACCCTACAATGAGCAGTTCTTC.

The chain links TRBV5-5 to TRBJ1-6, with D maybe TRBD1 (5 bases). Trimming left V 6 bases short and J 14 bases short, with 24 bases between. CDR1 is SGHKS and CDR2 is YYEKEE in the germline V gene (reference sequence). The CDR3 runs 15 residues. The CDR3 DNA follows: TGTGCCAGCACGCCTGCGGGGGTCCCCCATTCCTCCCTCCACTTT. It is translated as CASTPAGVPHSSLHF.

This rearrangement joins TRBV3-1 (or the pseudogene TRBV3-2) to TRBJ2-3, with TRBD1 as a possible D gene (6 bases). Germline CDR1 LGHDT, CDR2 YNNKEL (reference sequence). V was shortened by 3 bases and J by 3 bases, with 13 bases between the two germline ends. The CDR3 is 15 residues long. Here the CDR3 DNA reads TGTGCCAGCAGCCATAGGAAGGGGGAGACAGATACGCAGTATTTT. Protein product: CASSHRKGETDTQYF.

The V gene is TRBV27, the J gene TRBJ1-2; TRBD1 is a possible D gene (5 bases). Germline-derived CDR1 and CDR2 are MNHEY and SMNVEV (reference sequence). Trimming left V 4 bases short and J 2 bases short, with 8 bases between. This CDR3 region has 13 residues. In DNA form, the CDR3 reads TGTGCCAGCAGTTGGGCAGGGAACTATGGCTACACCTTC. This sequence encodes CASSWAGNYGYTF.

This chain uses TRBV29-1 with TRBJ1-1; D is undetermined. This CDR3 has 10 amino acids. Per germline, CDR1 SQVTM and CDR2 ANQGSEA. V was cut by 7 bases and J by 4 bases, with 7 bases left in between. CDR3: CSAYGTEAFF. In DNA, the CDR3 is TGCAGCGCTTACGGCACTGAAGCTTTCTTT.

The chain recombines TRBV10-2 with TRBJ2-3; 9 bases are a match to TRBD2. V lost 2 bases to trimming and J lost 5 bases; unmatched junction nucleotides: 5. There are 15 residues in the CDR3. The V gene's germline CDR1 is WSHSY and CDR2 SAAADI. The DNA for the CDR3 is TGCGCCAGCAGTGAGGGGGGACTAGCTGAAGATACGCAGTATTTT. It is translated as CASSEGGLAEDTQYF.